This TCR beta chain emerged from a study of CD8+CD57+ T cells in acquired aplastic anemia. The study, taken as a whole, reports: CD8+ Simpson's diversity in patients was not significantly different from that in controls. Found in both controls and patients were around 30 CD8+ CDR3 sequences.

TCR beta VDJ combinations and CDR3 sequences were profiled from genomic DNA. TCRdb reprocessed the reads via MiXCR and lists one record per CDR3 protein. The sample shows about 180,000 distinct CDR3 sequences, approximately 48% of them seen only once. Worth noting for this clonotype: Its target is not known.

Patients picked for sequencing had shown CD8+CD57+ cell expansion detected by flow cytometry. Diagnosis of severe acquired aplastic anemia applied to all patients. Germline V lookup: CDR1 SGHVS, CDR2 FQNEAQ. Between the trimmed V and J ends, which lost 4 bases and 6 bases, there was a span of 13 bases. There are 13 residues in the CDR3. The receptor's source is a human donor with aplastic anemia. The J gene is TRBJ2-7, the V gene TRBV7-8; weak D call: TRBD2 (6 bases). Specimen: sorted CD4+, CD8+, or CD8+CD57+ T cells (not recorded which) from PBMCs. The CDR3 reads CASSYPGGFEQYF. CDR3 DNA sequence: TGTGCCAGCAGCTACCCCGGGGGTTTCGAGCAGTACTTC.